This T cell receptor beta chain was obtained from a study of control samples from healthy donors and cancer patients. The ends were cut back, 1 base at V and 6 bases at J, with 9 bases in the middle. Germline V gene data show CDR1 as MNHNS and CDR2 as SASEGT. The CDR3 loop spans 13 amino acids. The data were produced by immunoSEQ multiplex PCR, yet TCRdb's version contains in-frame clones alone and is incomplete. This sample carries roughly 100,000 clones, roughly 90% of them seen once, and the ten largest clones take over 15%. The source is a man aged 60 to 75 with lung cancer. Sequencing used PBMCs. V usage is TRBV6-1 and J usage is TRBJ2-5, with D possibly being TRBD2 (5 bases). CDR3 loop: CASSEGTPKTQYF. In DNA form, the CDR3 reads TGTGCCAGCAGTGAAGGGACTCCGAAGACCCAGTACTTC.